Detailed here is one T cell receptor (beta chain). The data were produced by immunoSEQ multiplex PCR, yet TCRdb's version contains in-frame clones alone and is incomplete. The sample yields 110,000 or so clones, about 89% seen once. This sample stems from a study of blood T cell repertoires in COVID-19. Turning to the study itself: T cells, B-cell-depleted T cells, or PBMCs provided the cDNA or gDNA that served as material.

After removal of 3 bases from V and 4 bases from J, the junction contained 7 bases not matched to a gene. The CDR3 is made up of 16 amino acids. CDR1 is LGHNT and CDR2 is FRNRAP in the germline V gene. V usage is TRBV12-5 and J usage is TRBJ1-1; 11 bases fit TRBD1. The sample consisted of peripheral blood. This TCR came from a human donor with acute or convalescent COVID-19. The donor label of this sample is uncertain. Here the CDR3 DNA reads TGTGCTAGTGGTTTCTTCCTGGGGACAGGGGGCACTGAAGCTTTCTTT. Residues: CASGFFLGTGGTEAFF. Based on the CDR3 plus reference TRBV12-5 and TRBJ1-1, the full variable domain is DARVTQTPRHKVTEMGQEVTMRCQPILGHNTVFWYRQTMMQGLELLAYFRNRAPLDDSGMPKDRFSAEMPDATLATLKIQPSEPRDSAVYFCASGFFLGTGGTEAFFGQGTRLTVV.